The clone carrying this TCR beta chain was seen ten or more times. Unique molecular identifiers were incorporated into the prepared TCRbeta library. TCRdb ran MiXCR on the PCR reads and lists one entry per CDR3 protein. Found here are about half a million distinct CDR3 sequences, around 12% of them singletons; the top ten hold around 6.1%. The sample originates from a study of T-cell reconstitution after alpha-beta-depleted transplantation in children. The CDR3 runs to 14 residues. Germline V gives CDR1 MNHEY, CDR2 SMNVEV (reference sequence). V lost 2 bases to trimming and J lost 8 bases; unmatched junction nucleotides: 6.

The sample was PBMCs from the stem cell graft donor, taken from the stem cell graft. The chain joins TRBV27 to TRBJ1-1; 9 nucleotides align to TRBD1. This TCR was sampled from a human donor who donated a stem cell graft to a child with combined immunodeficiency. The CDR3, as DNA: TGTGCCAGCAGTTTAGGGACAGGGCCGTTGGAAGCTTTCTTT. Protein: CASSLGTGPLEAFF.